This TCR beta chain was captured in a study of cytomegalovirus exposure and HLA in healthy donors. Regarding the study as a whole: Most likely, a cluster of highly shared sequence variants arose as a sequencing artifact.

Worth noting for this clone: Its antigen remains unidentified.

Both 60 Vbeta primers and 13 Jbeta primers went into the PCR. TCRdb keeps only in-frame clones here, not all; method: immunoSEQ multiplex PCR. The repertoire consists of approximately 59,000 clones, with about 78% occurring once and the leading ten covering about 2.9%. Germline CDR1 reads MNHEY; CDR2 reads SMNVEV (reference sequence). The CDR3 totals 14 residues. V dropped 9 bases and J dropped 3; count of bases not matched to a gene: 10. Sequencing was carried out using PBMCs. The clonotype originates from a girl between 10 and 17 years old in good health and CMV-seropositive. This chain joins TRBV27 and TRBJ2-7; 8 positions match TRBD1. The CDR3 coding sequence is TGTGCCAGGCGAAAGAGGACAGGGAGCTACGAGCAGTACTTC. Amino acids: CARRKRTGSYEQYF.